These 30 T cell receptor beta chains were all obtained from the same sample, sequenced in a study of cytomegalovirus exposure and HLA in healthy donors. Primers for the PCR totalled 60 Vbeta and 13 Jbeta. Method: immunoSEQ multiplex PCR; TCRdb's copy keeps in-frame clones and lacks some. Of about 190,000 clones in the sample, 75% to 85% were seen once. Sequencing was carried out using PBMCs. The receptors originated from a boy younger than 18 in good health and CMV-seronegative.

The CDR3 spells CASRWASENTEAFF. CDR3 bases: TGCGCCAGCAGGTGGGCTTCGGAAAACACTGAAGCTTTCTTT. The V gene is TRBV5-1, the J gene TRBJ1-1; D unresolved. Germline V gives CDR1 SGHRS, CDR2 YFSETQ. The CDR3 is 14 amino acids. The V and J ends lost 5 bases and 2 bases respectively, with 13 bases between them.

This clone has just one count. The chain employs TRBV6-5 and TRBJ1-5; D call uncertain. The germline V gene has CDR1 MNHEY and CDR2 SVGAGI. The CDR3 sequence is 14 residues long. Trimming took off 6 bases at V and 1 base at J, with 10 bases between the two ends. As DNA, the CDR3 is TGTGCCAGCAGACCAGTATTGAGCAATCAGCCCCAGCATTTT. Protein sequence: CASRPVLSNQPQHF.

The chain joins TRBV2 to TRBJ1-4, with a weak D call TRBD1 (5 bases). The germline V and J ends were trimmed by 7 bases and 8 bases, with 11 bases remaining between them. CDR3 length: 12 residues. Germline CDR1 reads SNHLY; CDR2 reads FYNNEI. This CDR3 is CASTGNREKLFF. In nucleotides, the CDR3 is TGTGCCAGCACAGGGAATCGGGAAAAACTGTTTTTT.

On this clone: Relative to the germline gene, one junction end is altered; a read error may explain this. The J gene is TRBJ2-7, the V gene TRBV27, with D perhaps TRBD2 (6 bases). The CDR3 spans 15 residues. Germline loops: CDR1 MNHEY, CDR2 SMNVEV (reference sequence). The CDR3: CASSQDRLGNYGQYF. In nucleotides, the CDR3 is TGTGCCAGCAGTCAAGACCGACTAGGTAACTACGGGCAGTACTTC.

V usage is TRBV29-1 and J usage is TRBJ2-7; perhaps TRBD1 as D (6 bases). Trimming cost V 5 bases and J 3 bases, with 8 bases left between them. From germline, CDR1 is SQVTM and CDR2 ANQGSEA. The length of the CDR3 is 11 residues. CDR3 in DNA: TGCAGCGTTCGAGGGGGCTACGAGCAGTACTTC. This encodes CSVRGGYEQYF.

The gene calls are TRBV6-1 and TRBJ2-5, with D maybe TRBD2 (6 bases). Per germline, CDR1 MNHNS and CDR2 SASEGT. The CDR3 has 14 amino acids. Trimming took 6 bases from V and 5 from J, leaving 16 bases between them. The CDR3 DNA follows: TGTGCCAGCAGGTGGAGGGGCGTGGGGGAGACCCAGTACTTC. It encodes CASRWRGVGETQYF.

This clone appeared once. The CDR3, as DNA: TGTGCCAGTACTCGACTAGCGGGAGGAGGTCTTGAGACCCAGTACTTC. It translates to CASTRLAGGGLETQYF. The chain uses TRBV19 and TRBJ2-5; 13 positions agree with TRBD2. The CDR3 covers 16 residues. Germline CDR1 and CDR2: LNHDA and SQIVND (reference sequence). Losses at the gene ends were 7 bases for V and 5 bases for J; bases not matched to a gene: 10.

The chain joins TRBV30 to TRBJ1-2; a weak D match, TRBD1 (5 bases). The V gene lost 4 bases and the J gene lost 8 bases, with 17 bases spanning the gap. CDR1 is GTSNPN and CDR2 is SVGIG in the germline V gene (reference sequence). This CDR3 has 13 amino acids. CDR3 DNA: TGTGCCTGGACCCTCGGGGAGGGGAGCGGCTACACCTTC. Amino acids: CAWTLGEGSGYTF.

The gene calls are TRBV27 and TRBJ2-7; TRBD1 is a possible D gene (5 bases). The V end lost 3 bases, the J end lost 2 bases, and 11 bases lay between the germline ends. CDR3 length: 14 amino acids. Germline loops: CDR1 MNHEY, CDR2 SMNVEV (reference sequence). The CDR3: CASSFSRTTYEQYF. CDR3 nucleotide sequence: TGTGCCAGCAGTTTCTCTCGGACAACCTACGAGCAGTACTTC.

This chain uses TRBV7-2 with TRBJ2-7, with D hard to call. The CDR3 is 14 amino acids. Germline values: CDR1 SGHTA, CDR2 FQGNSA. V dropped 5 bases and J dropped 0 bases, with 11 bases sitting between them. CDR3 sequence reads: CASSPRSSSYEQYF. CDR3 DNA sequence: TGTGCCAGCAGCCCGAGGAGTAGCTCCTACGAGCAGTACTTC.

This chain links TRBV7-9 with TRBJ1-1, with unresolved D. The CDR3 spans 15 residues. The germline gives CDR1 SEHNR, CDR2 FQNEAQ (reference sequence). V was trimmed by 3 bases and J by 7 bases, leaving 18 bases between them. CDR3: CASSLSPFTNFEAFF. CDR3 nucleotide sequence: TGTGCCAGCAGCTTGTCCCCTTTTACGAACTTTGAAGCTTTCTTT.

The J gene is TRBJ1-1, the V gene TRBV6-1, with D perhaps matching TRBD1 (5 bases). The germline V and J ends were trimmed by 4 bases and 6 bases, with 21 bases remaining between them. The CDR3 extends over 16 amino acids. Per the germline V gene, CDR1 is MNHNS and CDR2 is SASEGT. The CDR3 loop reads CASSADTRNPPAEAFF. The CDR3 DNA reads as TGTGCCAGCAGTGCGGACACCCGAAACCCGCCGGCTGAAGCTTTCTTT.

The chain carries TRBV4-1 and TRBJ2-5; 7 bases align to TRBD2. There are 16 residues in the CDR3. J gave up 5 bases and V 4 bases, and 13 bases lay outside the gene matches. From germline, CDR1 is MGHRA and CDR2 YSYEKL. The CDR3 coding sequence is TGCGCCAGCAGCCGAGGACGGGGGGAAGTTTGGGAGACCCAGTACTTC. Encoded protein: CASSRGRGEVWETQYF.

The V call is TRBV1, the J call TRBJ1-2. TRBV1 is reported as a pseudogene. CDR3 length: 15 amino acids. The DNA of the CDR3 is TGCACCAGCAGCCAAGATCTTGGAGGGAAGTATGGCTACACCTTC. It specifies CTSSQDLGGKYGYTF.

The chain links TRBV4-1 to TRBJ1-5; no clear D. In germline, CDR1 is MGHRA, CDR2 YSYEKL. V lost 4 bases and J 3 bases, leaving 16 bases between the germline ends. The CDR3 is 16 residues long. The CDR3 sequence is CASSPEGAAINQPQHF. In DNA, the CDR3 is TGCGCCAGCAGCCCAGAGGGTGCAGCGATCAATCAGCCCCAGCATTTT.

The CDR3 DNA reads TGTGCCAGCAGCCCGCGGGGGGGACTAGCGTTTTCCTACGAGCAGTACTTC. This sequence encodes CASSPRGGLAFSYEQYF. The chain is built from TRBV7-8 and TRBJ2-7; 10 bases agree with TRBD2. Germline CDR1 is SGHVS and CDR2 is FQNEAQ. This CDR3 has 17 residues. Trimming cost V 5 bases and J 1 base; bases outside gene matches: 11. Based on the CDR3 plus reference TRBV7-8 and TRBJ2-7, the full variable domain is GAGVSQSPRYKVAKRGQDVALRCDPISGHVSLFWYQQALGQGPEFLTYFQNEAQLDKSGLPSDRFFAERPEGSVSTLKIQRTQQEDSAVYLCASSPRGGLAFSYEQYFGPGTRLTVT.

This CDR3 reads CASSDLTGFNEKLFF. DNA of the CDR3: TGTGCCAGCAGTGACTTAACAGGGTTTAATGAAAAACTGTTTTTT. V is TRBV6-1 and J is TRBJ1-4; possibly TRBD1 for D (6 bases). The CDR3 spans 15 residues. The V end lost 3 bases, the J end lost 4 bases, and 12 bases lay between the germline ends. Germline V gene data show CDR1 as MNHNS and CDR2 as SASEGT.

The chain combines TRBV25-1 with TRBJ2-1; 8 bases are a match to TRBD1. CDR1 and CDR2 from the germline V gene are MGHDK and SYGVNS. This CDR3 spans 13 amino acids. Losses at the gene ends were 6 bases for V and 7 bases for J; bases not matched to a gene: 5. CDR3 bases: TGTGCCAGCAGAGGACAGGGTTCAAATGAGCAGTTCTTC. Residues: CASRGQGSNEQFF.

The CDR3: CASSDPGQEGEKLFF. Written as DNA, the CDR3 is TGTGCCAGCAGTGATCCGGGACAGGAAGGGGAAAAACTGTTTTTT. The rearrangement links TRBV6-1 to TRBJ1-4, with 8 positions matching TRBD1. Germline CDR1 MNHNS, CDR2 SASEGT. J lost 8 bases, V lost 3 bases, and 8 bases had no gene match. The CDR3 totals 15 residues.

The V and J genes are TRBV19 and TRBJ2-5; 8 positions agree with TRBD2. Near its end, the DNA agrees better with TRBJ2-7, so the J call may be wrong. From germline, CDR1 is LNHDA and CDR2 SQIVND (reference sequence). The CDR3 totals 14 residues. The CDR3 loop is CASSTLAGLYEQYF. In nucleotides, the CDR3 is TGTGCCAGTAGTACCTTAGCGGGACTCTACGAGCAGTACTTC.

The CDR3 spells CASSEGGNTEAFF. The CDR3 DNA sequence: TGTGCCAGCAGTGAGGGCGGGAACACTGAAGCTTTCTTT. The chain couples TRBV6-5 to TRBJ1-1; D gene unclear. The CDR3 runs 13 residues. Looked up from germline, CDR1 is MNHEY and CDR2 is SVGAGI. V lost 5 bases and J 1 base, leaving 8 bases between the germline ends.

This rearrangement joins TRBV30 to TRBJ2-3, with 7 bases that match TRBD2. Trimming at V came to 5 bases and at J to 3 bases, leaving 14 bases not matched to a gene. Germline V lookup: CDR1 GTSNPN, CDR2 SVGIG (reference sequence). The CDR3 totals 16 residues. CDR3 sequence: CAWRTGLAVQTDTQYF. CDR3 coding DNA: TGTGCCTGGCGGACGGGCCTAGCGGTACAGACAGATACGCAGTATTTT.

This chain links TRBV5-6 with TRBJ2-3, with TRBD2 identical over 8 bases. With V trimmed by 1 base and J by 2 bases, 6 bases remained unmatched. Germline assignment: CDR1 SGHDT and CDR2 YYEEEE. CDR3 length equals 16 residues. This CDR3 is CASSLPTSGYTDTQYF. CDR3 nucleotides: TGTGCCAGCAGCTTGCCCACTAGCGGCTACACAGATACGCAGTATTTT.

This sequence joins TRBV7-3 and TRBJ2-7; 8 nucleotides match TRBD1. Germline loops: CDR1 SGHTA, CDR2 FQGTGA. This CDR3 has 14 amino acids. V gave up 4 bases and J gave up 9 bases; unmatched junction bases: 11. As DNA, the CDR3 is TGTGCCAGCAGCTCGGACCTTGGACAGGGAAGGCAGTACTTC. Protein product: CASSSDLGQGRQYF.

This rearrangement joins TRBV15 to TRBJ2-7; TRBD1 agrees at 10 bases. Trimming at V came to 4 bases and at J to 7 bases, leaving 10 bases not matched to a gene. Germline-derived CDR1 and CDR2 are LNHNV and YYDKDF (reference sequence). This CDR3 is 15 amino acids long. In DNA, the CDR3 is TGTGCCACCAGCACTGGGGACAGGGGTTCAGGGGAGCAGTACTTC. Its translation is CATSTGDRGSGEQYF.

The chain uses TRBV4-2 and TRBJ2-7; possible D gene TRBD2, 5 bases. Germline V lookup: CDR1 LGHNA, CDR2 YNFKEQ. The V end lost 5 bases, the J end lost 1 base, and 21 bases lay between the germline ends. The CDR3 contains 17 residues. The CDR3 spells CASSRLLRGVGSYEQYF. CDR3 DNA: TGTGCCAGCAGCAGACTCCTCCGGGGAGTGGGGTCCTACGAGCAGTACTTC.

This clone was counted only a few times. The chain has TRBV11-3 and TRBJ1-1; tentative D call: TRBD1 (5 bases). Germline V gives CDR1 SGHNT, CDR2 YENEEA. Trimming cost V 5 bases and J 1 base, with 14 bases left between them. The CDR3 spans 15 residues. DNA for the CDR3: TGTGCCAGCAGCCTCGATAGCGGGGGGAACACTGAAGCTTTCTTT. It yields the protein CASSLDSGGNTEAFF.

V is TRBV28 and J is TRBJ1-5; no definite D call. This CDR3 has 16 amino acids. The ends were cut back, 7 bases at V and 4 bases at J, with 20 bases in the middle. CDR1 and CDR2 from the germline V gene are MDHEN and SYDVKM. DNA for the CDR3: TGTGCCAGCAACCCTATAGCGGGAAGCAGTAATCAGCCCCAGCATTTT. Translation: CASNPIAGSSNQPQHF. Full variable domain (remainder filled in from reference TRBV28 and TRBJ1-5): DVKVTQSSRYLVKRTGEKVFLECVQDMDHENMFWYRQDPGLGLRLIYFSYDVKMKEKGDIPEGYSVSREKKERFSLILESASTNQTSMYLCASNPIAGSSNQPQHFGDGTRLSIL.

The chain combines TRBV6-1 with TRBJ1-1, with D possibly being TRBD1 (5 bases). CDR3 length: 12 residues. Trimming took 7 bases from V and 1 from J, leaving 7 bases between them. CDR1 and CDR2 (germline): MNHNS, SASEGT. This CDR3 reads CASNQGNTEAFF. The CDR3 region has the DNA TGTGCCAGCAATCAGGGGAACACTGAAGCTTTCTTT.

The chain uses TRBV18 and TRBJ2-1; 8 bases align to TRBD2. This CDR3 region has 17 residues. V gave up 0 bases and J gave up 4 bases; unmatched junction bases: 8. CDR1 and CDR2 (germline): KGHSH, LQKENI. CDR3 region: CASSPPGREEGYNEQFF. CDR3 coding DNA: TGTGCCAGCTCACCACCTGGGCGGGAGGAAGGATACAATGAGCAGTTCTTC.